The next 26 T cell receptor beta chains were all read from a single sample in a study of blood T cell repertoires in COVID-19. Produced via immunoSEQ multiplex PCR; TCRdb's table is partial and in-frame only. The data hold 70,000 to 80,000 clones, with 83% observed a single time. The specimen sequenced was peripheral blood. The receptor source for this set is a man at least 80 years old with acute or convalescent COVID-19.

CDR3 DNA sequence: TGTGCCAGCAGCAAACCCGGGACAGGGGGTTACGAGCAGTACTTC. This encodes CASSKPGTGGYEQYF. V usage is TRBV28 and J usage is TRBJ2-7; 11 bases are a match to TRBD1. Per the germline V gene, CDR1 is MDHEN and CDR2 is SYDVKM. Unmatched junction bases numbered 8, after V lost 6 bases and J lost 4 bases. CDR3 length equals 15 residues.

The chain uses TRBV18 and TRBJ2-5; D is ambiguous. Trimming took off 6 bases at V and 4 bases at J, with 9 bases between the two ends. The CDR3 has 12 residues. Germline CDR1 reads KGHSH; CDR2 reads LQKENI. CDR3 loop: CASSQPGETQYF. CDR3 coding DNA: TGTGCCAGCTCCCAACCGGGAGAGACCCAGTACTTC.

CDR3 in DNA: TGCGCCAGCAGCGGAAGACTAGCGGGAGGGTACACCGGGGAGCTGTTTTTT. It is translated as CASSGRLAGGYTGELFF. The chain combines TRBV5-1 with TRBJ2-2, with TRBD2 matching over 14 bases. J lost 3 bases, V lost 4 bases, and 5 bases had no gene match. Germline CDR1 SGHRS, CDR2 YFSETQ. The CDR3 has 17 amino acids.

This chain links TRBV10-1 with TRBJ1-2; 10 bases agree with TRBD1. CDR3 size: 13 residues. Germline V CDR1 and CDR2: WNHNN, SYGVQD (reference sequence). With 10 bases clipped from V and 6 bases from J, the junction kept 8 bases outside the gene matches. The CDR3 DNA sequence: TGCGCCAACGGGGGACAGGGGATAGATGGCTACACCTTC. It translates to CANGGQGIDGYTF.

The chain combines TRBV6-2 or TRBV6-3 with TRBJ1-2; D unresolved. This CDR3 region has 12 residues. CDR1 is MNHEY and CDR2 is SVGEGT in the germline V gene. The V end was cut by 6 bases, the J end by 6 bases, with 11 bases between. CDR3 coding DNA: TGTGCCAGCAGCTCGGATGGAGATGGCTACACCTTC. Its protein is CASSSDGDGYTF.

This clone was seen a handful of times. The rearrangement links TRBV28 to TRBJ2-7, with D tentatively TRBD2 (6 bases). The V gene's germline CDR1 is MDHEN and CDR2 SYDVKM. The V end was cut by 6 bases, the J end by 0 bases, with 15 bases between. The CDR3 is 15 amino acids. The CDR3 bases are TGTGCCAGCAGCTCCTCTAGCGATCCCTCCTACGAGCAGTACTTC. Its translation: CASSSSSDPSYEQYF.

This chain joins TRBV7-9 and TRBJ2-1; 13 nucleotides align to TRBD2. With V trimmed by 2 bases and J by 6 bases, 1 base remained unmatched. Germline CDR1 reads SEHNR; CDR2 reads FQNEAQ (reference sequence). The CDR3 runs 15 residues. DNA of the CDR3: TGTGCCAGCAGCTTACGACTAGCGGGAGGCAATGAGCAGTTCTTC. Protein sequence: CASSLRLAGGNEQFF.

The rearrangement joins TRBV2 to TRBJ1-2; D perhaps matches TRBD1 (6 bases). From germline, CDR1 is SNHLY and CDR2 FYNNEI. The V gene lost 6 bases and the J gene lost 2 bases, with 16 bases spanning the gap. CDR3 size: 15 residues. The CDR3, as DNA: TGTGCCAGCAGGGACAGCCGAAATCTAAACTATGGCTACACCTTC. Its translation is CASRDSRNLNYGYTF.

The rearrangement links TRBV11-2 to TRBJ1-6, with D maybe TRBD1 (6 bases). Germline V gene data show CDR1 as SGHAT and CDR2 as FQNNGV. The CDR3 has 15 amino acids. V dropped 0 bases and J dropped 10 bases, with 13 bases sitting between them. CDR3 nucleotides: TGTGCCAGCAGCTTAGAGCAGGGGTTCAGGTCACCCCTCCACTTT. Translating gives CASSLEQGFRSPLHF.

V gene TRBV7-9 combines with J gene TRBJ2-1; D perhaps matches TRBD2 (5 bases). Trimming removed 2 bases from V and 1 base from J, with 6 bases in between. The CDR3 is 14 amino acids. The germline gives CDR1 SEHNR, CDR2 FQNEAQ (reference sequence). The CDR3 sequence: CASSLSGSYNEQFF. In nucleotides, the CDR3 is TGTGCCAGCAGCTTAAGCGGTTCCTACAATGAGCAGTTCTTC.

V and J are TRBV7-8 and TRBJ2-5; the D is unclear. The CDR3 has 14 residues. Germline V gene lookup returns CDR1 SGHVS and CDR2 FQNEAQ. V lost 0 bases and J 2 bases, leaving 7 bases between the germline ends. DNA of the CDR3: TGTGCCAGCAGCTTAGCTGGCCGACAAGAGACCCAGTACTTC. Protein: CASSLAGRQETQYF.

V usage is TRBV28 and J usage is TRBJ2-6, with D possibly being TRBD1 (6 bases). V lost 6 bases and J 1 base, leaving 16 bases between the germline ends. Germline CDR1 MDHEN, CDR2 SYDVKM. The CDR3 runs to 17 residues. As DNA, the CDR3 is TGTGCCAGCAGCCCCTCTGTGGGGGCGTCTGGGGCCAACGTCCTGACTTTC. Residues: CASSPSVGASGANVLTF.

The V call is TRBV18, the J call TRBJ2-5, with 8 bases aligning to TRBD2. Germline CDR1 KGHSH, CDR2 LQKENI. Trimming at V came to 5 bases and at J to 5 bases, leaving 4 bases not matched to a gene. The CDR3 consists of 13 residues. CDR3 amino acids: CASSRLASETQYF. Here the CDR3 DNA reads TGTGCCAGCTCAAGACTAGCGTCGGAGACCCAGTACTTC.

The gene calls are TRBV5-1 and TRBJ2-5; 8 bases map to TRBD1. The CDR3 runs 15 residues. Germline CDR1 SGHRS, CDR2 YFSETQ. The V gene end was trimmed by 0 bases and the J gene end by 7 bases; junction bases not matched to a gene: 8. The CDR3 coding sequence is TGCGCCAGCAGCTTGGGTACAGGGGGGCCGGGGACCCAGTACTTC. As protein: CASSLGTGGPGTQYF.

The chain carries TRBV10-2 and TRBJ2-3; a weak D match, TRBD2 (5 bases). Germline values: CDR1 WSHSY, CDR2 SAAADI. The CDR3 loop spans 15 amino acids. V was trimmed by 8 bases and J by 3 bases, leaving 18 bases between them. DNA of the CDR3: TGCGCCAGCGGTTCCGAGGGAGCAAGAACAGATACGCAGTATTTT. Its translation: CASGSEGARTDTQYF.

The V gene is TRBV24-1, the J gene TRBJ2-5, with 15 positions matching TRBD2. Trimming at V came to 4 bases and at J to 5 bases, leaving 7 bases not matched to a gene. The CDR3 spans 17 residues. Germline loops: CDR1 KGHDR, CDR2 SFDVKD. DNA for the CDR3: TGTGCCACCAGTGACCCCTATGGACTAGCGGGAGGGGAGACCCAGTACTTC. Its translation is CATSDPYGLAGGETQYF.

V and J are TRBV14 and TRBJ1-5; D gene ambiguous. Trimming removed 3 bases from V and 3 bases from J, with 9 bases in between. CDR3 length: 14 residues. CDR1 and CDR2 (germline): SGHDN, FVKESK. In DNA, the CDR3 is TGTGCCAGCAGCCAGGGCAGCTCCAATCAGCCCCAGCATTTT. This translates into CASSQGSSNQPQHF.

The gene calls are TRBV27 and TRBJ1-2; D remains ambiguous. CDR1 is MNHEY, CDR2 SMNVEV, per germline (reference sequence). The CDR3 consists of 16 residues. The V gene lost 2 bases and the J gene lost 4 bases, with 17 bases spanning the gap. The chain's CDR3 is CASSLNFRGRSYGYTF. The CDR3 DNA is TGTGCCAGCAGTTTAAATTTCCGGGGAAGAAGCTATGGCTACACCTTC.

This rearrangement joins TRBV28 to TRBJ2-7; TRBD1 is a possible D gene (5 bases). This CDR3 spans 13 amino acids. Germline values: CDR1 MDHEN, CDR2 SYDVKM. Between the trimmed V and J ends, which lost 2 bases and 4 bases, there was a span of 9 bases. CDR3 sequence reads: CASSLHRNYEQYF. The CDR3 DNA sequence: TGTGCCAGCAGTTTACACAGGAATTACGAGCAGTACTTC.

The chain carries TRBV4-3 and TRBJ1-1; maybe TRBD1 (5 bases). The CDR3 covers 16 residues. Germline values: CDR1 LGHNA, CDR2 YSLEER. The V and J ends lost 4 bases and 2 bases respectively, with 17 bases between them. CDR3 DNA sequence: TGCGCCAGCAGCCCTTTTCCCCGGGGGGACAACACTGAAGCTTTCTTT. This sequence encodes CASSPFPRGDNTEAFF.

The CDR3 nucleotides read TGTGCCACCAGCAGAGCGGGTGACCGTGCCTACGAGCAGTACTTC. Translating it yields CATSRAGDRAYEQYF. The rearrangement joins TRBV15 to TRBJ2-7; no firm D call. The germline V gene encodes CDR1 LNHNV and CDR2 YYDKDF (reference sequence). The CDR3 consists of 15 residues. The ends were cut back, 1 base at V and 2 bases at J, with 12 bases in the middle. The full variable domain, with the rest looked up from reference TRBV15 and TRBJ2-7, is DAMVIQNPRYQVTQFGKPVTLSCSQTLNHNVMYWYQQKSSQAPKLLFHYYDKDFNNEADTPDNFQSRRPNTSFCFLDIRSPGLGDTAMYLCATSRAGDRAYEQYFGPGTRLTVT.

The chain couples TRBV3-1 (or the pseudogene TRBV3-2) to TRBJ1-6; a possible D gene is TRBD1 (6 bases). Looked up from germline, CDR1 is LGHDT and CDR2 is YNNKEL (reference sequence). CDR3 length equals 16 residues. V was shortened by 2 bases and J by 7 bases, with 15 bases between the two germline ends. The CDR3 here is CASSQTADRDNSPLHF. For the CDR3, the DNA is TGTGCCAGCAGCCAAACGGCGGACAGAGACAATTCACCCCTCCACTTT.

The rearrangement uses TRBV27 and TRBJ2-5; maybe TRBD2 (5 bases). The CDR3 totals 15 residues. Trimming shortened V by 0 bases and J by 1 base, and 9 bases separated the two germline ends. Germline CDR1 and CDR2: MNHEY and SMNVEV (reference sequence). The CDR3 nucleotides are TGTGCCAGCAGTTTATCTCGCGGGCTCCAAGAGACCCAGTACTTC. Protein: CASSLSRGLQETQYF.

This clone was picked up one time. The chain carries TRBV9 and TRBJ2-7; 7 positions agree with TRBD1. V dropped 1 base and J dropped 5; count of bases not matched to a gene: 6. Germline CDR1 and CDR2: SGDLS and YYNGEE. The CDR3 has 14 amino acids. CDR3 amino acids: CASSVNDRAHEQYF. The DNA for the CDR3 is TGTGCCAGCAGCGTAAACGACAGGGCCCACGAGCAGTACTTC.

On this clone: One end of the junction does not line up with germline, which may come from a read error. This chain connects TRBV7-7 to TRBJ2-3; TRBD1 matches at 8 bases. Germline V gene data show CDR1 as SSHAT and CDR2 as FNYEAQ (reference sequence). The CDR3 length is 14 residues. The CDR3 reads CASSMTGGTDTQYF. The CDR3 DNA reads as TGTGCTAGCAGCATGACAGGGGGCACAGATACGCAGTATTTT.

V and J are TRBV6-5 and TRBJ2-1; 8 positions agree with TRBD1. The CDR3 is 15 amino acids. CDR1 is MNHEY, CDR2 SVGAGI, per germline. The junction had 7 bases not matched to a gene; V was cut back by 9 bases and J by 0 bases. CDR3 sequence (DNA): TGTGCCAGTTCCGGACAGGGAAGCTCCTACAATGAGCAGTTCTTC. This gives the protein CASSGQGSSYNEQFF.